This TCR beta chain came from a study of response to subunit inactivated influenza vaccine. TCRdb re-called the RT-PCR reads through MiXCR, storing one row per CDR3 protein. The profile shows around 600,000 distinct CDR3 sequences, 11% of them singletons. This clonotype was observed a few times. The same sample was also used in a study of T cells expressing NK-cell markers. That work states: Scientists made TCR beta cDNA using 5'RACE template switching with UMIs. It was from sorted CD3+CD56+NKG2C+, CD3+CD56+NKG2C- and CD3+CD56-NKG2C+ T cells that TCR beta repertoires came. One of eight sequenced donors was HCMV-seronegative; the other seven were seropositive. Expanded clones of NKG2C+ T cells had an unclear HCMV specificity.

The sequence came from a man in his fifties or sixties who received an inactivated influenza vaccine. Material: PBMCs from blood, obtained on the day of vaccination.

The DNA of the CDR3 is TGTGCCAGCAGCTCGGGAAACACAGATACGCAGTATTTT. This gives the protein CASSSGNTDTQYF. The J gene is TRBJ2-3, the V gene TRBV7-9; D is perhaps TRBD2 (5 bases). V shed 4 bases and J shed 2 bases, with 7 bases lying between them. This CDR3 contains 13 residues. The germline gives CDR1 SEHNR, CDR2 FQNEAQ (reference sequence).